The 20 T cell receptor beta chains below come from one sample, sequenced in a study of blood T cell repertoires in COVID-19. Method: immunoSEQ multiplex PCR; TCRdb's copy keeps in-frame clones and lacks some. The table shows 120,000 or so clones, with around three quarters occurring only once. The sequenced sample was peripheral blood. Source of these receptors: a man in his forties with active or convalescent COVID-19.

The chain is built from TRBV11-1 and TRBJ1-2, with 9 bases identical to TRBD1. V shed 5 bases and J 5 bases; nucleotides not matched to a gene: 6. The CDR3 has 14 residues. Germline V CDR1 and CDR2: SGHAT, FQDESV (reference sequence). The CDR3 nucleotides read TGTGCCAGCAGCCGGACAGGGGAAGGGTATGGCTACACCTTC. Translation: CASSRTGEGYGYTF.

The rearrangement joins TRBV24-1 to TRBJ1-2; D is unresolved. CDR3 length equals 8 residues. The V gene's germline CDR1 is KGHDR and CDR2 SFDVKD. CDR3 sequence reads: CRNYGYTF. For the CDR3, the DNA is TGTCGGAACTATGGCTACACCTTC.

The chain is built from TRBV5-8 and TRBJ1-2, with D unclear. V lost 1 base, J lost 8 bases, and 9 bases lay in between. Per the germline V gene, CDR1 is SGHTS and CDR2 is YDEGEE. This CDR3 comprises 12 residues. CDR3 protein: CASSLLPGGYTF. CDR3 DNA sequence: TGTGCCAGCAGCTTGCTTCCGGGGGGCTACACCTTC.

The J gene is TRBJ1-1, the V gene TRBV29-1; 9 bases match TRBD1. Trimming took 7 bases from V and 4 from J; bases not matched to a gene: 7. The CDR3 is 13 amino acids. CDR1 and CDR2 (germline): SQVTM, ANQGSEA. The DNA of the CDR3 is TGCAGCGCCGTTACAGGGGGCGTCACTGAAGCTTTCTTT. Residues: CSAVTGGVTEAFF.

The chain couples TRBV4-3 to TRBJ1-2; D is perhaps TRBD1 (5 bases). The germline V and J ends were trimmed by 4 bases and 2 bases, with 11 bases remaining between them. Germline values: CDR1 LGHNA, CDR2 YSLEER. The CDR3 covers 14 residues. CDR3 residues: CASSLGRANYGYTF. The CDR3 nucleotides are TGCGCCAGCAGCCTTGGCAGGGCGAACTATGGCTACACCTTC.

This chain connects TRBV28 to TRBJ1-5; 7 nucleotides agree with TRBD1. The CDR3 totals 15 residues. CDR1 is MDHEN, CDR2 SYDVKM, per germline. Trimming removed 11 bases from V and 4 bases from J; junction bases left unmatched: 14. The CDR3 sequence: CAAGTANRANQPQHF. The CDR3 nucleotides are TGTGCCGCGGGGACAGCTAACAGAGCTAATCAGCCCCAGCATTTT.

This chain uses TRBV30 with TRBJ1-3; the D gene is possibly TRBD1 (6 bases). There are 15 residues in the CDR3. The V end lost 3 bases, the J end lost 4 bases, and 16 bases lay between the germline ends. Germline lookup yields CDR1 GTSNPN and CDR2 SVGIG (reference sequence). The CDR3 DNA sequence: TGTGCCTGGAGCTTGACAGGCGGCCAAGGAAACACCATATATTTT. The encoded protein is CAWSLTGGQGNTIYF.

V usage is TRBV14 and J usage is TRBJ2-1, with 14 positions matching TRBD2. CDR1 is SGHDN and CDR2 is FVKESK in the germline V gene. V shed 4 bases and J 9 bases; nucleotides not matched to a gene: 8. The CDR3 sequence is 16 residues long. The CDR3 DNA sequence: TGTGCCAGCAGCCCTCTAGGACTAGCGGGGGGTCGTGAGCAGTTCTTC. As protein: CASSPLGLAGGREQFF.

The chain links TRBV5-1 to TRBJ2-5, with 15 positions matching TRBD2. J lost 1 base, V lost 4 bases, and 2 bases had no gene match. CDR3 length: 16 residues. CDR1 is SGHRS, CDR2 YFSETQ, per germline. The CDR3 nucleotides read TGCGCCAGCAGCGTGGGACTAGCGGGAGGCCAAGAGACCCAGTACTTC. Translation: CASSVGLAGGQETQYF.

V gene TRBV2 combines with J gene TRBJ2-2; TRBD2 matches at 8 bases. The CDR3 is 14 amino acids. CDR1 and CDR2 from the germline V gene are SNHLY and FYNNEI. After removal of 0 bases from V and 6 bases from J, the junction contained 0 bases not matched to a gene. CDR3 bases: TGTGCCAGCAGTGAAGCGCGGGGGGCCGGGGAGCTGTTTTTT. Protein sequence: CASSEARGAGELFF.

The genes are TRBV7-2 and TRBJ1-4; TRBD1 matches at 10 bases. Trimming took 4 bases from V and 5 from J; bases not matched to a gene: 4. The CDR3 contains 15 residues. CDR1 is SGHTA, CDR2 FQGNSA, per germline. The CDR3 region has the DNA TGTGCCAGCAGCTCCCTGGGACAGGGGAATGAAAAACTGTTTTTT. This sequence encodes CASSSLGQGNEKLFF.

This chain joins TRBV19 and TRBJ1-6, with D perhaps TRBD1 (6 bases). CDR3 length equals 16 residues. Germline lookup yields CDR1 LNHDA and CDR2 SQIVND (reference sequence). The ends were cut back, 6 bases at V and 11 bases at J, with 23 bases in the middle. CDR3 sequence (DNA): TGTGCCAGTAGCAAGACAGGAAAGGGGCTATCGACACCCCTCCACTTT. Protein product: CASSKTGKGLSTPLHF.

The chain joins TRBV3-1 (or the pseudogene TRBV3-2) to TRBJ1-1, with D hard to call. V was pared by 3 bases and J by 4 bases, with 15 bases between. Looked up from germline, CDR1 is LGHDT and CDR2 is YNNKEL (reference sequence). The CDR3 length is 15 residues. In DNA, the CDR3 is TGTGCCAGCAGCCAGGCCGCTTTGGGGAGCACTGAAGCTTTCTTT. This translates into CASSQAALGSTEAFF.

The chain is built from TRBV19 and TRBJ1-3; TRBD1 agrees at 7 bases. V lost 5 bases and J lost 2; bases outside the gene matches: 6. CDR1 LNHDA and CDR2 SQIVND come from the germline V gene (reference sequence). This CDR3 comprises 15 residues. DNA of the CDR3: TGTGCCAGTAGTTCAACAGGGGTCCCTGGAAACACCATATATTTT. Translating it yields CASSSTGVPGNTIYF.

CDR3 amino acids: CATSDLGGGVTDTQYF. The CDR3, as DNA: TGTGCCACCAGTGATTTAGGTGGCGGGGTAACAGATACGCAGTATTTT. The J gene is TRBJ2-3, the V gene TRBV24-1; weak D call: TRBD2 (6 bases). The CDR3 spans 16 residues. V lost 1 base and J lost 3, with 13 bases in between. Per germline, CDR1 KGHDR and CDR2 SFDVKD.

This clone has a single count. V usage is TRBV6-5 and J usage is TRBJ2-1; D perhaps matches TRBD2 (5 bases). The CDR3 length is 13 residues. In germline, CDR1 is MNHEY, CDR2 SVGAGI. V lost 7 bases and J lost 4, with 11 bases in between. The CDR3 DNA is TGTGCCAGCACGGGCAGAGGGTACAATGAGCAGTTCTTC. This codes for CASTGRGYNEQFF.

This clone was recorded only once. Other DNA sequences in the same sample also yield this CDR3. The CDR3 bases are TGTGCCAGCAGTTTAACAGGGACCGGGGAGCTGTTTTTT. Amino acids: CASSLTGTGELFF. The rearrangement joins TRBV12-3 or TRBV12-4 to TRBJ2-2, with D tentatively TRBD1 (6 bases). Trimming removed 2 bases from V and 5 bases from J, with 6 bases in between. The CDR3 extends over 13 amino acids.

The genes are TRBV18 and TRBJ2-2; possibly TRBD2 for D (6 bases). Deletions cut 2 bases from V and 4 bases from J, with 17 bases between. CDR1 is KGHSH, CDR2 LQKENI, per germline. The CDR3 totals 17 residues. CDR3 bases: TGTGCCAGCTCACCAGGATTCGGCGGGGTGGTCACCGGGGAGCTGTTTTTT. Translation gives CASSPGFGGVVTGELFF.

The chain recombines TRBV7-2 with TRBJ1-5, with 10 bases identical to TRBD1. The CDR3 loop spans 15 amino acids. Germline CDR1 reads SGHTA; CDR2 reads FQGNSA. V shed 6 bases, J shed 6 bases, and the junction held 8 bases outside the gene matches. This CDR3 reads CASSLTGGAAQPQHF. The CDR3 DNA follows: TGTGCCAGCAGTTTGACAGGGGGCGCCGCTCAGCCCCAGCATTTT.

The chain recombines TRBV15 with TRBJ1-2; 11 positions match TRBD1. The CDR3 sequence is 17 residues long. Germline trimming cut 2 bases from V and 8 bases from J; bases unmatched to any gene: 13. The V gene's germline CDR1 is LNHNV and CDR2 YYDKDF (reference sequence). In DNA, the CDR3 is TGTGCCACCAGCAGACAGGGGGACAGGGGGATCCCTGACGGCTACACCTTC. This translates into CATSRQGDRGIPDGYTF. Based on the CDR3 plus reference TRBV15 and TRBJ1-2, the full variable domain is DAMVIQNPRYQVTQFGKPVTLSCSQTLNHNVMYWYQQKSSQAPKLLFHYYDKDFNNEADTPDNFQSRRPNTSFCFLDIRSPGLGDTAMYLCATSRQGDRGIPDGYTFGSGTRLTVV.